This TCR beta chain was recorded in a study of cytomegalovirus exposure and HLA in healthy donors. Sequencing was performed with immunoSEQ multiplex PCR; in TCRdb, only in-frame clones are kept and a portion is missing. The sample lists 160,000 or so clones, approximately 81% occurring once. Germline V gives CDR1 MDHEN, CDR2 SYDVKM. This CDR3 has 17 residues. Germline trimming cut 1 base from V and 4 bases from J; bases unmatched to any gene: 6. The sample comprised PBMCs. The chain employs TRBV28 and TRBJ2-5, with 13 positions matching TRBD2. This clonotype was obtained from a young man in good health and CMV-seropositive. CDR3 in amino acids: CASSLFPGLAGVETQYF. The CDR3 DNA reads TGTGCCAGCAGTTTATTCCCCGGACTAGCGGGGGTAGAGACCCAGTACTTC.